This T cell receptor beta chain was documented in a study of human T cells and chemical hapten exposure. TCRdb reprocessed the RACE reads with MiXCR, giving one entry per CDR3 protein. Counted here are around 330,000 distinct CDR3 sequences, about 5% occurring once; the ten biggest clones make up less than 9%. The V end was cut by 4 bases, the J end by 11 bases, with 20 bases between. The CDR3 totals 14 residues. Time point specified: pre-sensitization, week 0. Treatment described: therapeutic diphenylcyclopropenone sensitization with weekly scalp DPC. Staff drew blood before applying each patch test. Alopecia patients deemed DPC-suitable, aged 18 to 70, excluding pregnancy. This clonotype was counted at least ten times.

The chain joins TRBV12-3 or TRBV12-4 to TRBJ1-1; D perhaps matches TRBD1 (5 bases). The receptor's source is a woman aged 18-29 years with alopecia areata. Some clones in this sample may be carry-over from other donors' samples. Material: whole blood, obtained in connection with sensitization to the hapten diphenylcyclopropenone (DPC). The CDR3 DNA is TGTGCCAGCAGTTCCGGGACCCCGAGGCTCCAGGCTTTCTTT. Translation gives CASSSGTPRLQAFF.